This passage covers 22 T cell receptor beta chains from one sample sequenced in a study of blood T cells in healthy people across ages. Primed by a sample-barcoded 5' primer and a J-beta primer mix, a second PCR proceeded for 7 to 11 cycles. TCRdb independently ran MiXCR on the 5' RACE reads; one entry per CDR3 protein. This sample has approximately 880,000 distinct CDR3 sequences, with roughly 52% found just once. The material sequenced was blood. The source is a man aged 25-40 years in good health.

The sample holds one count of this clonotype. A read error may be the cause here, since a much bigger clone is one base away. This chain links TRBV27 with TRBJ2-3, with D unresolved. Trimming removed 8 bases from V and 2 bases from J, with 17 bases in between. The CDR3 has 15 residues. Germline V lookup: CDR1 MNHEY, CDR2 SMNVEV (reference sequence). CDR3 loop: CASGIKGKFTDTQYF. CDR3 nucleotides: TGTGCCAGCGGCATCAAAGGGAAGTTCACAGATACGCAGTATTTT.

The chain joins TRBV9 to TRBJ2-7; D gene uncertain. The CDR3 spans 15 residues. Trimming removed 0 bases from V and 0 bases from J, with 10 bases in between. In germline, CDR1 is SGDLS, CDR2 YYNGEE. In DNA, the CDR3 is TGTGCCAGCAGCGTAGTGGCCGAATCCTCCTACGAGCAGTACTTC. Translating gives CASSVVAESSYEQYF.

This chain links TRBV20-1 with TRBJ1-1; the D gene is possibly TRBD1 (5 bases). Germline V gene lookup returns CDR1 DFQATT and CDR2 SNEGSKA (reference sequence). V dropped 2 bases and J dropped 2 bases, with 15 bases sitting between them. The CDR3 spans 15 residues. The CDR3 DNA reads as TGCAGTGCTAGATCCGGGACCGCCACTAACACTGAAGCTTTCTTT. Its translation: CSARSGTATNTEAFF.

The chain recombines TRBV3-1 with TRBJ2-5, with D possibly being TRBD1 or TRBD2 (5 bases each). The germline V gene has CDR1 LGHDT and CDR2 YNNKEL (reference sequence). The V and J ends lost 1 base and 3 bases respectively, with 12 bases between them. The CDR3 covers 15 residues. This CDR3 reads CASSQAGPKKETQYF. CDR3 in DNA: TGTGCCAGCAGCCAAGCGGGACCGAAGAAAGAGACCCAGTACTTC.

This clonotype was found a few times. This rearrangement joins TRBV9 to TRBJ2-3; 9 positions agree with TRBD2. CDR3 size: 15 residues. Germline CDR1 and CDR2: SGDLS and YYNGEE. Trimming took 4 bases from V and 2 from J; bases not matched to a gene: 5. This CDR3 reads CASSKAGGNTDTQYF. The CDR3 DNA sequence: TGTGCCAGCAGCAAAGCGGGGGGTAACACAGATACGCAGTATTTT. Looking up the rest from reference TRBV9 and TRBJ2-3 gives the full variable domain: DSGVTQTPKHLITATGQRVTLRCSPRSGDLSVYWYQQSLDQGLQFLIQYYNGEERAKGNILERFSAQQFPDLHSELNLSSLELGDSALYFCASSKAGGNTDTQYFGPGTRLTVL.

This chain's CDR3 is CASSNGANWRNEQFF. The CDR3 coding sequence is TGTGCCAGCAGTAACGGGGCAAATTGGCGGAATGAGCAGTTCTTC. The chain recombines TRBV6-2 or TRBV6-3 with TRBJ2-1; D is perhaps TRBD1 or TRBD2 (5 bases each). Germline values: CDR1 MNHEY, CDR2 SVGEGT. The CDR3 spans 15 residues. V lost 5 bases and J lost 7, with 18 bases in between.

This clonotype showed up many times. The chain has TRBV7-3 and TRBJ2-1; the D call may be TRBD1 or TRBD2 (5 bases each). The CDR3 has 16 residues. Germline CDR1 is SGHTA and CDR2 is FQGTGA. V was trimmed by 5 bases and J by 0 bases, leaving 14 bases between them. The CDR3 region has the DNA TGTGCCAGCAGCCCAGCCGGGACCACCTCCTACAATGAGCAGTTCTTC. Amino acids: CASSPAGTTSYNEQFF.

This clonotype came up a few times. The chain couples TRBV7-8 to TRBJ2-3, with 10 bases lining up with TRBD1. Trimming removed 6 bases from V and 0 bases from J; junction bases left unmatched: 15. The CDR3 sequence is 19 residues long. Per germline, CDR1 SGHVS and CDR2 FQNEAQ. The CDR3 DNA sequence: TGTGCCAGCAGGAGGAGTCGGGACAGGGGTTCTCTTAGCACAGATACGCAGTATTTT. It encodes CASRRSRDRGSLSTDTQYF.

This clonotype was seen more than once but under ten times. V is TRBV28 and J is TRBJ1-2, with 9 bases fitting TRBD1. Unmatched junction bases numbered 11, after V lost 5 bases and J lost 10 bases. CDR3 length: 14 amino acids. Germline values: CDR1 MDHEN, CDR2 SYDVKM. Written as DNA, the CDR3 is TGTGCCAGCAGTGCGCCACCGGGACAGGGCCCCTACACCTTC. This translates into CASSAPPGQGPYTF.

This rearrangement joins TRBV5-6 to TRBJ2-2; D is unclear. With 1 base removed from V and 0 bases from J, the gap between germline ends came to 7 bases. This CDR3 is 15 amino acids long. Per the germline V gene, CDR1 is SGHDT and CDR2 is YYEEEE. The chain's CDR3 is CASSLRRTNTGELFF. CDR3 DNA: TGTGCCAGCAGCTTGAGGCGGACGAACACCGGGGAGCTGTTTTTT.

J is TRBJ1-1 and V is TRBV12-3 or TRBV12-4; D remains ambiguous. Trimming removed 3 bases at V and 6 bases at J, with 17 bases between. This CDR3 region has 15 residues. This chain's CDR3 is CASSLWLGLSAEAFF. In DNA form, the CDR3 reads TGTGCCAGCAGTTTGTGGTTAGGCCTCAGCGCTGAAGCTTTCTTT.

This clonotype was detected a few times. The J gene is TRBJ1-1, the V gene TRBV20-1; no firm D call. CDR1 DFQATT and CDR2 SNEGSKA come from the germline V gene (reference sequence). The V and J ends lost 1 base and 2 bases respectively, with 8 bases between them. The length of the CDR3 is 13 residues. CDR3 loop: CSARVGSNTEAFF. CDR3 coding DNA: TGCAGTGCTAGAGTTGGCAGTAACACTGAAGCTTTCTTT.

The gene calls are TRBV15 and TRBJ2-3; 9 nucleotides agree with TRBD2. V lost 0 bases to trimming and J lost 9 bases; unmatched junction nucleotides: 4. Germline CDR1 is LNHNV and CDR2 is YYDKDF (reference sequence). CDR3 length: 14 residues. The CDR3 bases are TGTGCCACCAGCAGAGAGCGGGGGGGCTGGACGCAGTATTTT. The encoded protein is CATSRERGGWTQYF. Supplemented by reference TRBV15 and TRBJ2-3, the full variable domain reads DAMVIQNPRYQVTQFGKPVTLSCSQTLNHNVMYWYQQKSSQAPKLLFHYYDKDFNNEADTPDNFQSRRPNTSFCFLDIRSPGLGDTAMYLCATSRERGGWTQYFGPGTRLTVL.

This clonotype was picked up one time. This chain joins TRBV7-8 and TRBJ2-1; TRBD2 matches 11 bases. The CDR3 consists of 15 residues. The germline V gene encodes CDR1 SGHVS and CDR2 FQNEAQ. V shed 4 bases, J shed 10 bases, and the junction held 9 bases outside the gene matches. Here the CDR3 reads CASSSSLAGADEQFF. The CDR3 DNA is TGTGCCAGCAGCTCCTCACTAGCGGGGGCAGACGAGCAGTTCTTC.

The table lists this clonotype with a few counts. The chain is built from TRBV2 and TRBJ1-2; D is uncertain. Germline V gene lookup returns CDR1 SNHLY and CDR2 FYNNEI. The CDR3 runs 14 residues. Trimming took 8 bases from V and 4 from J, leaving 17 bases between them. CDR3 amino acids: CASGVRHTSYGYTF. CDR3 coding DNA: TGTGCCAGCGGGGTACGACACACATCCTATGGCTACACCTTC.

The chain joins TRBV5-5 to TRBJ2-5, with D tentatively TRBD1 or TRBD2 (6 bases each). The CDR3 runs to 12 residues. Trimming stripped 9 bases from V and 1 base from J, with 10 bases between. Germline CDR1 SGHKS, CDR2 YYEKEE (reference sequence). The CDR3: CATTGAQETQYF. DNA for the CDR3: TGTGCCACCACGGGGGCCCAAGAGACCCAGTACTTC.

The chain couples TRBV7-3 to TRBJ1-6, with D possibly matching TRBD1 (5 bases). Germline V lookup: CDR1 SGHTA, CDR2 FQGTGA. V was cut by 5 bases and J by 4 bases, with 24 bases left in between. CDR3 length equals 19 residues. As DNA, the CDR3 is TGTGCCAGCAGCGACACCCAGACAGTGCCCCTGGTTTATAATTCACCCCTCCACTTT. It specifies CASSDTQTVPLVYNSPLHF. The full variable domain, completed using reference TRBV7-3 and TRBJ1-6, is GAGVSQTPSNKVTEKGKYVELRCDPISGHTALYWYRQSLGQGPEFLIYFQGTGAADDSGLPNDRFFAVRPEGSVSTLKIQRTERGDSAVYLCASSDTQTVPLVYNSPLHFGNGTRLTVT.

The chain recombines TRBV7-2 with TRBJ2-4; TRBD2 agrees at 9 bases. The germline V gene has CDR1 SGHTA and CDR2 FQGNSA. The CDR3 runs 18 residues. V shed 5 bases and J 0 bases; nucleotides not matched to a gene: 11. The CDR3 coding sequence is TGTGCCAGCAGCCAAGTTAGCGGGGGCGAGCTAGCCAAAAACATTCAGTACTTC. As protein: CASSQVSGGELAKNIQYF.

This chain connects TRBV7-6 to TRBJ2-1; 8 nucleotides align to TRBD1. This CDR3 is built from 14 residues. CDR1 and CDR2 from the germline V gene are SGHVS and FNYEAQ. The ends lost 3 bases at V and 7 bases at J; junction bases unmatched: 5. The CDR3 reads CASSFQGALNEQFF. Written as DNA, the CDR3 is TGTGCCAGCAGCTTCCAGGGGGCGTTAAATGAGCAGTTCTTC.

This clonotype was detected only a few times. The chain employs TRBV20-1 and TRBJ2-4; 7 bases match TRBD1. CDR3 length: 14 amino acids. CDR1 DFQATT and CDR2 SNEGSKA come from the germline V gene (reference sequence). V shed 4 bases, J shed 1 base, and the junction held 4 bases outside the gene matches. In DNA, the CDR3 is TGCAGTGCTATGACGACAGGGGCCAAAAACATTCAGTACTTC. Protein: CSAMTTGAKNIQYF.

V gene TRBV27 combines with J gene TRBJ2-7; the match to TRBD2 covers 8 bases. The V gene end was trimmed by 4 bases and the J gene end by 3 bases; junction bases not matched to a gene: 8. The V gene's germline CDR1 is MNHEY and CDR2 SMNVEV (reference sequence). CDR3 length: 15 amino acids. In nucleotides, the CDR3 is TGTGCCAGCAGTTCCGATTCTAGCGGGTACTACGAGCAGTACTTC. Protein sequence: CASSSDSSGYYEQYF.

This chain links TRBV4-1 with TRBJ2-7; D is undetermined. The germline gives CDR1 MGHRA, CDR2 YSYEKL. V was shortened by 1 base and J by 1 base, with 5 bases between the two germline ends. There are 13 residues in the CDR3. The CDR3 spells CASSQVLSYEQYF. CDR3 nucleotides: TGCGCCAGCAGCCAAGTGTTGTCCTACGAGCAGTACTTC.